What follows is one T cell receptor beta chain and its context. What it binds is not known. These data are taken from a study of cytotoxic CD8 clonotypes in ibrutinib-treated CLL. Turning to the study itself: Responses comprised approximately 24 partial and 2 complete; at median about 68 months, approximately 14 remained remitted and some twelve progressed. Among the samples, the mean was roughly 260,000 productive templates and 85,000 to 100,000 productive rearrangements. Findings and limits, study-wide: Shared public clonotypes were rare, and on treatment they either got smaller or stayed the same.

The V segment lost 0 bases and the J segment 5 bases; nucleotides outside the gene matches: 4. Germline assignment: CDR1 MNHNY and CDR2 SVGAGI (reference sequence). This CDR3 has 16 residues. Only in-frame clones appear in the TCRdb table, and some are missing; sequencing was by immunoSEQ multiplex PCR. Here the sample spans 60,000 to 65,000 clones, less than 75% being singletons. As input for TCR beta libraries, roughly 2 micrograms of genomic DNA came from cryopreserved PBMCs. This TCR was sampled from a human donor with chronic lymphocytic leukemia. Sequences were derived from PBMCs, sampled after 12 months of ibrutinib treatment. The V call is TRBV6-6, the J call TRBJ2-7; TRBD2 matches 13 bases. The CDR3 region has the DNA TGTGCCAGCAGTTACTCCCGGACTAGCGGGAGTAACGAGCAGTACTTC. Its translation: CASSYSRTSGSNEQYF.